A single sample gave rise to the 14 T cell receptor beta chains below, sequenced in a study of T-cell memory formation after mild COVID-19. TCRdb reprocessed the 5' RACE reads with MiXCR, giving one entry per CDR3 protein. This table has about 150,000 distinct CDR3 sequences, 20% to 25% appearing once. The sequencing input was PBMCs or a T cell subset sorted from them (not recorded which). These receptors all come from an adult woman who had mild COVID-19 (a few samples of this study predate the infection). Cell type and time point are not known.

V usage is TRBV27 and J usage is TRBJ2-7; possibly TRBD1 for D (7 bases). This CDR3 has 16 residues. Trimming stripped 4 bases from V and 2 bases from J, with 18 bases between. Germline V CDR1 and CDR2: MNHEY, SMNVEV (reference sequence). CDR3 residues: CASSSARGAIPYEQYF. The DNA for the CDR3 is TGTGCCAGCAGTTCCGCCAGGGGGGCCATACCCTACGAGCAGTACTTC.

The chain combines TRBV5-1 with TRBJ2-7; 8 nucleotides match TRBD1. After removal of 4 bases from V and 5 bases from J, the junction contained 8 bases not matched to a gene. The CDR3 extends over 14 amino acids. CDR1 is SGHRS, CDR2 YFSETQ, per germline. CDR3 sequence (DNA): TGCGCCAGCAGCATTGGACAGGGCAGCGACGAGCAGTACTTC. Amino acid sequence: CASSIGQGSDEQYF.

The table lists this clonotype with a count of one. This chain links TRBV24-1 with TRBJ2-7, with TRBD1 matching over 8 bases. CDR1 is KGHDR, CDR2 SFDVKD, per germline. The CDR3 covers 14 residues. J gave up 5 bases and V 2 bases, and 4 bases lay outside the gene matches. The DNA for the CDR3 is TGTGCCACCAGTGATTCTGGACAGGGCGACGAGCAGTACTTC. This translates into CATSDSGQGDEQYF.

This clonotype was seen a handful of times. The J gene is TRBJ2-7, the V gene TRBV11-2; D assignment may be TRBD1 or TRBD2 (6 bases each). V was shortened by 2 bases and J by 6 bases, with 20 bases between the two germline ends. CDR1 and CDR2 from the germline V gene are SGHAT and FQNNGV. This CDR3 contains 16 residues. The CDR3 DNA reads TGTGCCAGCAGCTTATGGGACGGGGGCGCTTCTCGCGAGCAGTACTTC. Encoded protein: CASSLWDGGASREQYF.

This clonotype was recorded a few times. V and J are TRBV4-1 and TRBJ2-3; no clear D. This CDR3 has 14 residues. Germline V gene sequence: CDR1 MGHRA, CDR2 YSYEKL. The ends were cut back, 4 bases at V and 2 bases at J, with 10 bases in the middle. CDR3 DNA sequence: TGCGCCAGCAGCCGTGGGCCCCACACAGATACGCAGTATTTT. This codes for CASSRGPHTDTQYF.

J is TRBJ1-3 and V is TRBV5-6; D call uncertain. V was trimmed by 4 bases and J by 1 base, leaving 6 bases between them. The CDR3 covers 13 residues. CDR1 SGHDT and CDR2 YYEEEE come from the germline V gene. The CDR3 loop reads CASSRLSGNTIYF. CDR3 bases: TGTGCCAGCAGCCGTTTGTCTGGAAACACCATATATTTT.

The chain couples TRBV7-9 to TRBJ2-7; TRBD1 aligns across 9 bases. The CDR3 totals 16 residues. Germline lookup yields CDR1 SEHNR and CDR2 FQNEAQ (reference sequence). The trim removed 0 bases at V and 5 bases at J, leaving 8 bases unmatched. The CDR3 loop reads CASSLAPGTGSHEQYF. The CDR3 DNA sequence: TGTGCCAGCAGCTTAGCCCCCGGGACAGGGTCCCACGAGCAGTACTTC.

This clonotype was observed a few times. The genes are TRBV10-3 and TRBJ2-7; TRBD1 matches at 8 bases. Losses at the gene ends were 1 base for V and 6 bases for J; bases not matched to a gene: 11. Looked up from germline, CDR1 is ENHRY and CDR2 is SYGVKD. There are 16 residues in the CDR3. The CDR3 bases are TGTGCCATCAGTGAGTACTGGGGCGGGACAGGCTCCGAGCAGTACTTC. Translating gives CAISEYWGGTGSEQYF.

A few counts support this clonotype. The CDR3: CASSSGGGGNNEQFF. CDR3 nucleotide sequence: TGTGCCAGCAGTTCCGGCGGAGGGGGGAACAATGAGCAGTTCTTC. This chain links TRBV6-6 with TRBJ2-1; D assignment may be TRBD1 or TRBD2 (6 bases each). Between the trimmed V and J ends, which lost 4 bases and 5 bases, there was a span of 15 bases. Germline assignment: CDR1 MNHNY and CDR2 SVGAGI (reference sequence). CDR3 length equals 15 residues.

This clonotype was counted a few times. V gene TRBV12-3 or TRBV12-4 combines with J gene TRBJ2-7, with D possibly being TRBD2 (6 bases). This CDR3 has 14 amino acids. V was pared by 5 bases and J by 6 bases, with 17 bases between. The CDR3 region has the DNA TGTGCCAGCAGTCTTCTTCCGTGGGGGGTCGAGCAGTACTTC. It translates to CASSLLPWGVEQYF.

This clonotype was observed a few times. The chain is built from TRBV5-6 and TRBJ1-1; D call uncertain. The CDR3 contains 14 residues. V gave up 2 bases and J gave up 5 bases, with 13 bases separating them. Germline values: CDR1 SGHDT, CDR2 YYEEEE. CDR3 residues: CASSFGPTGTEAFF. The CDR3 nucleotides are TGTGCCAGCAGCTTCGGACCCACGGGGACTGAAGCTTTCTTT.

This clonotype has just a few counts. This rearrangement joins TRBV5-1 to TRBJ1-2; possibly TRBD1 for D (5 bases). Germline V gene lookup returns CDR1 SGHRS and CDR2 YFSETQ. This CDR3 has 13 residues. V was cut by 4 bases and J by 8 bases, with 15 bases left in between. The DNA for the CDR3 is TGCGCCAGCAGCACGGATGGGGGAGAAGGCTACACCTTC. It codes for CASSTDGGEGYTF.

This clonotype came up once. This chain connects TRBV24-1 to TRBJ2-5, with D possibly being TRBD1 or TRBD2 (5 bases each). CDR1 and CDR2 from the germline V gene are KGHDR and SFDVKD. The CDR3 totals 15 residues. With 5 bases removed from V and 4 bases from J, the gap between germline ends came to 16 bases. This CDR3 reads CATSGLGEIGETQYF. In DNA form, the CDR3 reads TGTGCCACCAGTGGGCTGGGGGAAATTGGAGAGACCCAGTACTTC.

This clonotype was counted many times. The rearrangement joins TRBV7-4 to TRBJ1-1; D might be TRBD1 (6 bases). Trimming removed 5 bases from V and 0 bases from J, with 10 bases in between. The CDR3 sequence is 14 residues long. The germline V gene has CDR1 SGHVT and CDR2 SQSDAQ. Written as DNA, the CDR3 is TGTGCCAGCAGCCCCCGGGACATGAACACTGAAGCTTTCTTT. Its protein is CASSPRDMNTEAFF. Filled out from reference TRBV7-4 and TRBJ1-1, the complete variable domain reads GAGVSQSPRYKVAKRGRDVALRCDSISGHVTLYWYRQTLGQGSEVLTYSQSDAQRDKSGRPSGRFSAERPERSVSTLKIQRTEQGDSAVYLCASSPRDMNTEAFFGQGTRLTVV.